The rows below give T cell receptor beta chains drawn from one sample of a study of Ad26.COV2.S vaccination and SARS-CoV-2 variants. Data came from immunoSEQ multiplex PCR; TCRdb stores just in-frame clones and leaves some out. The sample gives around 350,000 clones, approximately 85% of which show up once; 3% to 4% is in the top ten. The sample in question was peripheral blood, obtained in a trial of Ad26.COV2.S vaccine versus placebo. The receptors stem from a person between 18 and 59 years old who received the Ad26.COV2.S COVID-19 vaccine or a placebo. Each CDR3 is given with its conserved first and last residue. A D gene is named only where the DNA matches it firmly. Not every row has a clone size; where given, it reads once, few, many or a size class.

d_call,clone_size,j_call,v_call,cdr3_nt,cdr3_aa
-,few,TRBJ1-1,TRBV28,TGTGCCAGCAGTTACGGGCTTGGGAGAGGCACTGAAGCTTTCTTT,CASSYGLGRGTEAFF
TRBD1,-,TRBJ2-1,TRBV5-1,TGCGCCAGCAGCTTGGGACAGGGTTTCCACAATGAGCAGTTCTTC,CASSLGQGFHNEQFF
TRBD1,few,TRBJ1-4,TRBV6-1,TGTGCCAGCAGTACAACCGGGACAGAGGATGAAAAACTGTTTTTT,CASSTTGTEDEKLFF
-,-,TRBJ1-2,TRBV7-2,TGTGCCAGCAGCGCAACCCAGGGCTCCGGCGGCTACACCTTC,CASSATQGSGGYTF
-,-,TRBJ2-7,TRBV5-4,TGTGCCAGCAGCCACCCTGGGCAGCGAAACTACGAGCAGTACTTC,CASSHPGQRNYEQYF
-,-,TRBJ2-7,TRBV18,TGTGCCAGCTCACCCAGGGGAGGGGAGCAGTACTTC,CASSPRGGEQYF
TRBD1,-,TRBJ2-7,TRBV4-3,TGCGCCAGCAGCCAAGAAGCGGGACAGGGGCCCTACTTC,CASSQEAGQGPYF
-,-,TRBJ1-1,TRBV18,TGTGCCAGCTCACCATCGAAGGGACGGTTCACTGAAGCTTTCTTT,CASSPSKGRFTEAFF
-,-,TRBJ2-7,TRBV2,TGTGCCAGCAGTGAAGAGGCGGGGAGCGAGCAGTACTTC,CASSEEAGSEQYF
-,-,TRBJ1-5,TRBV30,TGTGCCTGGAGTGTATATGGTAGGGCCATAAATCAGCCCCAGCATTTT,CAWSVYGRAINQPQHF
TRBD2,-,TRBJ2-7,TRBV11-2,TGTGCCAGCAGCTCGACTAGCGGGGTAGACGAGCAGTACTTC,CASSSTSGVDEQYF
-,once,TRBJ2-7,TRBV6-5,TGTGCCAGCAGGCATGTTGAGCAGATCTCCTACGAGCAGTACTTC,CASRHVEQISYEQYF
-,-,TRBJ2-7,TRBV27,TGTGCCAGCAGTTTAAGATCAGGGGACCGATCCTACGAGCAGTACTTC,CASSLRSGDRSYEQYF
TRBD2,-,TRBJ2-1,TRBV29-1,TGCAGCGTTACCGGGAGGTCCTACAATGAGCAGTTCTTC,CSVTGRSYNEQFF
TRBD2,few,TRBJ2-5,TRBV6-5,TGTGCCGTACGGGGGGGACAAGAGACCCAGTACTTC,CAVRGGQETQYF
TRBD1,-,TRBJ2-7,TRBV19,TGTGCCAGTAGCCCCAGGACAGGGACTTACGAGCAGTACTTC,CASSPRTGTYEQYF
TRBD2,-,TRBJ2-5,TRBV27,TGTGCCAGCAGTTTATGGGATCCGACTAGCGGGGGGGAGACCCAGTACTTC,CASSLWDPTSGGETQYF
TRBD1,-,TRBJ2-2,TRBV4-1,TGCGCCAGCAGCCTCGGGACAGTGAACACCGGGGAGCTGTTTTTT,CASSLGTVNTGELFF
-,-,TRBJ2-1,TRBV6-5,TGTGCCAGCAGGGACCCTAGCTACAATGAGCAGTTCTTC,CASRDPSYNEQFF
-,-,TRBJ1-5,TRBV6-2/TRBV6-3,TGTGCCAGCAGCCTCAGATCGACAGCCAACAATCAGCCCCAGCATTTT,CASSLRSTANNQPQHF
-,-,TRBJ1-1,TRBV12-3/TRBV12-4,TGTGCCAGCAGTTTGGACAGACCCACTGAAGCTTTCTTT,CASSLDRPTEAFF
TRBD2,once,TRBJ2-2,TRBV5-1,TGCGCCAGCAGCTTGGTAGGTGGTAGCGGGAGTTCCGGGGAGCTGTTTTTT,CASSLVGGSGSSGELFF
-,-,TRBJ2-1,TRBV21-1,TGTGCCAGCAGCCCAGCCGGGGGGGGACCTTACAATGAGCAGTTCTTC,CASSPAGGGPYNEQFF
TRBD1,-,TRBJ1-2,TRBV18,TGTGCCAGCTCACCCCCCGGGACAGGGGGCATTGGCTACACCTTC,CASSPPGTGGIGYTF
TRBD1,-,TRBJ1-2,TRBV19,TGTGCCAGACAGGGACAGGGCAACTATGGCTACACCTTC,CARQGQGNYGYTF
-,-,TRBJ1-1,TRBV2,TGTGCCAGCAAACGGGGAGGGGACACTGAAGCTTTCTTT,CASKRGGDTEAFF
-,once,TRBJ2-1,TRBV15,TGTGCCACCAGCAGAGAGGGCAGGGCCAATGAGCAGTTCTTC,CATSREGRANEQFF
-,-,TRBJ2-7,TRBV6-2/TRBV6-3,TGTGCCAGCAGTTCCCTAACAAGGAATTACTACGAGCAGTACTTC,CASSSLTRNYYEQYF
-,-,TRBJ2-7,TRBV6-2/TRBV6-3,TGTGCCAGCAGTTACTCTCTTTGGGACGCCCTTATGGACTTC,CASSYSLWDALMDF
-,-,TRBJ2-7,TRBV11-2,TGTGCCAGCAGCTTAGACAGGGACTCCTACGAGCAGTACTTC,CASSLDRDSYEQYF
-,-,TRBJ1-2,TRBV27,TGTGCCAGCAGTTTAAGCCCCGGTTTAAGGGCTGGCTACACCTTC,CASSLSPGLRAGYTF
TRBD1,-,TRBJ1-2,TRBV14,TGTGCCAGCAGCCCGGACAGGGGGTATGGCTACACCTTC,CASSPDRGYGYTF
TRBD2,-,TRBJ2-1,TRBV27,TGTGCCAGCAGTCCCCGACCCACCGGGACTAGGGGAGTTGAGCAGTTCTTC,CASSPRPTGTRGVEQFF